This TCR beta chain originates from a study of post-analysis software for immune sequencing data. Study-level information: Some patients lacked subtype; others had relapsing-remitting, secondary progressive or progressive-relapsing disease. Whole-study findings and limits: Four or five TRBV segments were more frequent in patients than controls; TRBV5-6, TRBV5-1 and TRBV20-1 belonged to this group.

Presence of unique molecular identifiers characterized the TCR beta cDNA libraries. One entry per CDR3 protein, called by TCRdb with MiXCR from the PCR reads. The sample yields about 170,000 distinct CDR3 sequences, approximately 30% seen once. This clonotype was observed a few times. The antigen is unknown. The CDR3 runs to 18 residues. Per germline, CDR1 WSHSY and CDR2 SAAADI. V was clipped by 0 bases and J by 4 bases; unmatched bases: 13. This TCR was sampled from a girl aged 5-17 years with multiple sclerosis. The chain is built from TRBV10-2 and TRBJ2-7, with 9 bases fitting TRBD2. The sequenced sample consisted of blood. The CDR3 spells CASSESGIAGASSYEQYF. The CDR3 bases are TGCGCCAGCAGTGAGTCGGGGATAGCGGGAGCCAGTTCGTACGAGCAGTACTTC.